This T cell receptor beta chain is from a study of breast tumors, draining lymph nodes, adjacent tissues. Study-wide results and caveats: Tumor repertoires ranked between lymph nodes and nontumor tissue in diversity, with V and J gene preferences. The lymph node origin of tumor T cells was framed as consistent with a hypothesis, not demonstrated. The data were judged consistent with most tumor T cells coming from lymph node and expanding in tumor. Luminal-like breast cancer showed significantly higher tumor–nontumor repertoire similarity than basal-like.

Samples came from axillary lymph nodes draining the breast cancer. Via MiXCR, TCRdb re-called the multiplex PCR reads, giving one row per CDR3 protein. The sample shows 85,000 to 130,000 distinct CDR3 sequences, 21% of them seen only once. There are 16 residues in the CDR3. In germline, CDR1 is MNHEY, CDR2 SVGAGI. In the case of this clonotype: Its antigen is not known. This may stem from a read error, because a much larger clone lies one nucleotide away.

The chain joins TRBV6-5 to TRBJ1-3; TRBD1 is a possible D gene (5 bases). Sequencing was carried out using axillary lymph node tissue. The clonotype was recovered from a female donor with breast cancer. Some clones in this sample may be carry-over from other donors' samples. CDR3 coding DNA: TGTGCCCGCAGTTACGCCAGGGCCCCGCTTGGAAACACCATATATTTT. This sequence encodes CARSYARAPLGNTIYF.